This T cell receptor (beta chain) was observed in a study of blood T cell repertoires in COVID-19. About the study: Samples representing acute and convalescent COVID-19 were sourced from the United States, Italy and Spain.

Produced via immunoSEQ multiplex PCR; TCRdb's table is partial and in-frame only. This sample has 250,000 or so clones; 86% occur once, and the top ten carry around 2.1%. The germline gives CDR1 LNHNV, CDR2 YYDKDF (reference sequence). This CDR3 region has 16 residues. V shed 4 bases, J shed 5 bases, and the junction held 8 bases outside the gene matches. Residents of approximately 25 US areas, aged roughly 18 to 95 years, made up the participants. The chain recombines TRBV15 with TRBJ2-5; 12 nucleotides agree with TRBD2. Sequencing was carried out using PBMCs or T cells enriched from blood (not recorded which). The receptor was isolated from a woman between 45 and 65 years old who had recovered from COVID-19. Here the CDR3 DNA reads TGTGCCACCAGCACTAGCGGGGGGGCAATTAGTGAGACCCAGTACTTC. This sequence encodes CATSTSGGAISETQYF.